Listed below are T cell receptor beta chains from one sample, sequenced in a study of T-cell memory formation after mild COVID-19. TCRdb ran MiXCR on the 5' RACE reads and lists one entry per CDR3 protein. This table holds about 400,000 distinct CDR3 sequences, approximately 18% found once. The sequenced material came from PBMCs or a T cell subset sorted from them (not recorded which). The receptors shown here come from a man between 18 and 29 years old who had mild COVID-19 (a few samples of this study predate the infection). Cell type and time point are not known. Each CDR3 is given with its conserved first and last residue. The D gene is left open where the match is weak. Rows give clone size only sometimes, using once, few, many, or a class for an expanded clone.

NA	TRBV6-5	NA	TRBJ1-1	CASSPDRSEAFF	TGTGCCAGCAGCCCCGACCGTTCTGAAGCTTTCTTT
few	TRBV7-9	TRBD2	TRBJ2-7	CASSEMTSGGYEQYF	TGTGCCAGCAGCGAAATGACTAGCGGAGGCTACGAGCAGTACTTC
NA	TRBV7-2	NA	TRBJ2-2	CASRPGPSTGELFF	TGTGCCAGCAGGCCCGGGCCGTCCACCGGGGAGCTGTTTTTT
NA	TRBV6-5	NA	TRBJ1-2	CASSTDKGRRVYGYTF	TGTGCCAGCAGTACCGACAAGGGGCGACGGGTCTATGGCTACACCTTC
few	TRBV5-1	TRBD2	TRBJ2-5	CASGPGTSVSETQYF	TGCGCCAGCGGACCCGGGACTAGCGTTTCGGAGACCCAGTACTTC
NA	TRBV6-5	NA	TRBJ2-5	CASRRTLSETQYF	TGTGCCAGCAGACGGACGTTGAGCGAGACCCAGTACTTC
NA	TRBV12-5	TRBD1	TRBJ2-1	CASGFAGRGWNEQFF	TGTGCTAGTGGTTTTGCCGGCAGGGGGTGGAATGAGCAGTTCTTC
NA	TRBV25-1	TRBD2	TRBJ2-2	CASSDTGLAGSGELFF	TGTGCCAGCAGTGATACGGGACTAGCGGGGTCCGGGGAGCTGTTTTTT
few	TRBV15	NA	TRBJ2-5	CATSRGPLVSRRETQYF	TGTGCCACCAGCAGAGGACCACTAGTCAGCAGGAGGGAGACCCAGTACTTC
NA	TRBV6-2/TRBV6-3	NA	TRBJ2-6	CASSYHSSGPGANVLTF	TGTGCCAGCAGTTACCATTCATCCGGGCCCGGGGCCAACGTCCTGACTTTC
NA	TRBV12-3/TRBV12-4	TRBD1	TRBJ2-3	CASTLTGGGADTQYF	TGTGCCAGCACCTTGACAGGGGGCGGCGCAGATACGCAGTATTTT
NA	TRBV5-6	NA	TRBJ1-5	CASSFRSSNQPQHF	TGTGCCAGCAGCTTCAGGTCCAGCAATCAGCCCCAGCATTTT
NA	TRBV12-3/TRBV12-4	NA	TRBJ1-1	CASSPSRGAEAFF	TGTGCCAGCAGCCCGAGTAGGGGGGCTGAAGCTTTCTTT
few	TRBV20-1	NA	TRBJ2-5	CSARDLASPETQYF	TGCAGTGCTAGAGATTTAGCCTCTCCGGAGACCCAGTACTTC
many	TRBV5-1	NA	TRBJ2-5	CASSLRSRQETQYF	TGCGCCAGCAGCTTGAGGTCAAGACAAGAGACCCAGTACTTC
NA	TRBV11-2	TRBD2	TRBJ2-5	CASSLRGGKETQYF	TGTGCCAGCAGCTTACGGGGGGGAAAAGAGACCCAGTACTTC
NA	TRBV7-6	NA	TRBJ1-5	CASSLSGRSQPQHF	TGTGCCAGCAGCTTGTCGGGGCGTAGTCAGCCCCAGCATTTT
few	TRBV19	NA	TRBJ2-4	CASSDPGQWENIQYF	TGTGCCAGTAGTGACCCCGGACAGTGGGAAAACATTCAGTACTTC
once	TRBV19	TRBD2	TRBJ2-3	CASRTSDTDTQYF	TGTGCCAGTCGGACTAGCGACACAGATACGCAGTATTTT
NA	TRBV20-1	NA	TRBJ2-1	CSASKDSPGNEQFF	TGCAGTGCTAGCAAGGACTCCCCCGGCAATGAGCAGTTCTTC
NA	TRBV5-4	TRBD2	TRBJ2-3	CASSLRGGRPDTQYF	TGTGCCAGCAGCTTGCGGGGGGGGCGCCCAGATACGCAGTATTTT
few	TRBV6-5	TRBD2	TRBJ2-3	CASWTSGASTDTQYF	TGTGCCAGCTGGACTAGCGGGGCCAGCACAGATACGCAGTATTTT
NA	TRBV4-1	TRBD2	TRBJ2-7	CASSQGWDYGYEQYF	TGCGCCAGCAGCCAAGGCTGGGACTACGGATACGAGCAGTACTTC
NA	TRBV27	NA	TRBJ2-1	CASSLFPDGYEQFF	TGTGCCAGCAGTTTATTCCCGGATGGGTATGAGCAGTTCTTC
few	TRBV18	TRBD1	TRBJ2-1	CASSPPGQGEQFF	TGTGCCAGCTCACCACCGGGACAGGGGGAGCAGTTCTTC
NA	TRBV27	NA	TRBJ1-2	CASSPDGRGPSYGYTF	TGTGCCAGCAGTCCCGACGGTCGGGGGCCGAGCTATGGCTACACCTTC
NA	TRBV4-1	NA	TRBJ1-1	CASSQDRGRESSTEAFF	TGCGCCAGCAGCCAAGATCGGGGCAGGGAGTCGAGCACTGAAGCTTTCTTT
NA	TRBV7-3	NA	TRBJ2-2	CASSSFSLGGELFF	TGTGCCAGCAGCTCCTTTTCCTTGGGCGGGGAGCTGTTTTTT
NA	TRBV7-2	NA	TRBJ2-7	CASSRDSVVLYEQYF	TGTGCCAGCAGCCGCGACTCGGTAGTCCTCTACGAGCAGTACTTC
NA	TRBV20-1	NA	TRBJ1-1	CSAREGGGNTEAFF	TGCAGTGCTAGAGAGGGTGGGGGGAACACTGAAGCTTTCTTT
NA	TRBV7-9	TRBD1	TRBJ1-2	CASSQRQGGYGYTF	TGTGCCAGCAGCCAGAGACAGGGAGGCTATGGCTACACCTTC
few	TRBV7-7	NA	TRBJ1-6	CAREIQAGRKNSPLHF	TGTGCTCGAGAAATACAAGCAGGGAGGAAAAATTCACCCCTCCACTTT
once	TRBV7-6	NA	TRBJ1-6	CASSLAMDSPLHF	TGTGCCAGCAGCTTAGCGATGGATTCACCCCTCCACTTT
NA	TRBV7-9	NA	TRBJ1-6	CASRRRALGLDNSPLHF	TGTGCCAGCCGCCGGAGGGCCCTCGGCCTGGATAATTCACCCCTCCACTTT
NA	TRBV5-4	NA	TRBJ2-3	CASSKKSDGGDTQYF	TGTGCCAGCAGTAAAAAATCGGACGGCGGAGATACGCAGTATTTT
few	TRBV5-8	TRBD2	TRBJ2-5	CASSLSGTRGRTETQYF	TGTGCCAGCAGCTTAAGCGGGACGCGAGGTAGAACAGAGACCCAGTACTTC
NA	TRBV7-9	NA	TRBJ1-1	CASSPKRAENTEAFF	TGTGCCAGCAGCCCTAAACGGGCAGAGAACACTGAAGCTTTCTTT
NA	TRBV5-5	NA	TRBJ2-3	CASSFVRSGDTQYF	TGTGCCAGCAGCTTTGTCAGGTCAGGAGATACGCAGTATTTT
few	TRBV7-2	TRBD2	TRBJ2-1	CASSQSGGSYNEQFF	TGTGCCAGCAGCCAGAGCGGGGGGTCCTACAATGAGCAGTTCTTC
many	TRBV7-2	NA	TRBJ2-4	CASSAQTGFKNIQYF	TGTGCCAGCAGTGCTCAAACAGGCTTCAAAAACATTCAGTACTTC
NA	TRBV5-1	TRBD2	TRBJ2-3	CASTAGGFRDTQYF	TGCGCCAGCACAGCGGGGGGGTTTCGGGATACGCAGTATTTT
few	TRBV28	NA	TRBJ2-3	CASSWSDRPIRGDTQYF	TGTGCCAGCAGTTGGTCCGACAGGCCAATCCGAGGGGATACGCAGTATTTT
once	TRBV18	NA	TRBJ2-2	CASSPGVANTGELFF	TGTGCCAGCTCACCGGGGGTGGCGAACACCGGGGAGCTGTTTTTT
many	TRBV7-3	TRBD1	TRBJ1-2	CASSPAHRGNGYTF	TGTGCCAGCAGCCCGGCCCACAGGGGCAATGGCTACACCTTC
NA	TRBV6-4	NA	TRBJ1-1	CAPPGQSVGSCREAFF	TGTGCCCCCCCAGGACAATCGGTGGGAAGTTGTCGTGAAGCTTTCTTT
many	TRBV6-6	NA	TRBJ2-3	CASGSSTDTQYF	TGTGCCAGCGGGTCTAGCACAGATACGCAGTATTTT
NA	TRBV5-1	NA	TRBJ2-7	CASSPGVLGRSEQYF	TGCGCCAGCAGCCCTGGGGTTCTGGGGAGATCCGAGCAGTACTTC
many	TRBV5-6	NA	TRBJ2-1	CASTPPGPREQFF	TGTGCCAGCACCCCCCCGGGGCCCCGGGAGCAGTTCTTC
few	TRBV5-1	NA	TRBJ1-5	CASSAGYHQPQHF	TGCGCCAGCAGCGCCGGTTATCATCAGCCCCAGCATTTT
NA	TRBV20-1	NA	TRBJ1-1	CSAMNTEAFF	TGCAGTGCAATGAACACTGAAGCTTTCTTT
few	TRBV29-1	NA	TRBJ1-2	CSVVYGYTF	TGCAGCGTCGTATATGGCTACACCTTC
NA	TRBV6-6	TRBD1	TRBJ2-4	CASNGQGSLLAKNIQYF	TGTGCCAGCAACGGACAGGGGAGCCTTCTAGCCAAAAACATTCAGTACTTC
few	TRBV7-2	NA	TRBJ1-2	CASSRTTGPDYGYTF	TGTGCCAGCAGCCGGACGACAGGCCCCGACTATGGCTACACCTTC